This T cell receptor beta chain came from a study of control samples from healthy donors and cancer patients. In germline, CDR1 is SGHAT, CDR2 FQNNGV. J gave up 4 bases and V 1 base, and 9 bases lay outside the gene matches. The CDR3 consists of 17 residues. Sequencing used immunoSEQ multiplex PCR; TCRdb keeps in-frame clones, though not all of them. The table records around 99,000 clones, over 75% of them present only once. Sequencing was performed on blood. The sequence came from a human donor in good health. The donor label of this sample is uncertain. The J gene is TRBJ2-1, the V gene TRBV11-2; 8 bases match TRBD2. In DNA, the CDR3 is TGTGCCAGCAGCTTAGGGACTAGCATCGTTTCGTACAATGAGCAGTTCTTC. Its protein product is CASSLGTSIVSYNEQFF.